Shown below are 26 T cell receptor beta chains from a single sample sequenced in a study of blood T cell repertoires in COVID-19. The assay was immunoSEQ multiplex PCR, and TCRdb's table has in-frame clones only and misses some. The table lists 200,000 to 250,000 clones, around 90% of them singletons. Sample: PBMCs or T cells enriched from blood (not recorded which). These receptors all stem from a woman in her twenties or thirties who had recovered from COVID-19.

This chain joins TRBV28 and TRBJ1-3; no clear D. CDR3 length equals 15 residues. Trimming left V 5 bases short and J 2 bases short, with 13 bases between. The germline V gene encodes CDR1 MDHEN and CDR2 SYDVKM. The CDR3 DNA follows: TGTGCCAGCAGTCGCCCGGGGAGGGCTGGAAACACCATATATTTT. Its translation is CASSRPGRAGNTIYF.

The chain uses TRBV10-1 and TRBJ2-7; 10 bases match TRBD1. V shed 9 bases, J shed 3 bases, and the junction held 8 bases outside the gene matches. Per germline, CDR1 WNHNN and CDR2 SYGVQD (reference sequence). This CDR3 contains 14 residues. The CDR3 loop reads CASPGTGEGYEQYF. The CDR3 bases are TGCGCCAGTCCCGGGACAGGGGAGGGCTACGAGCAGTACTTC.

V and J are TRBV11-2 and TRBJ2-5; TRBD1 agrees at 7 bases. The CDR3 is made up of 11 amino acids. Germline CDR1 is SGHAT and CDR2 is FQNNGV. The J segment lost 9 bases and the V segment lost 4 bases, leaving 2 bases of the junction unmatched. The chain's CDR3 is CASSSQGAQYF. DNA of the CDR3: TGTGCCAGCAGCTCGCAGGGGGCCCAGTACTTC.

The chain links TRBV2 to TRBJ2-3; 11 bases align to TRBD2. The V segment lost 5 bases and the J segment 6 bases; nucleotides outside the gene matches: 7. The germline gives CDR1 SNHLY, CDR2 FYNNEI. This CDR3 region has 15 residues. The CDR3 loop reads CASSIQLAGVDTQYF. In nucleotides, the CDR3 is TGTGCCAGCAGTATCCAACTAGCGGGGGTGGATACGCAGTATTTT.

This chain connects TRBV18 to TRBJ2-6; 8 bases are shared with TRBD1. This CDR3 contains 16 residues. Trimming at V came to 2 bases and at J to 0 bases, leaving 0 bases not matched to a gene. CDR1 is KGHSH and CDR2 is LQKENI in the germline V gene. The DNA of the CDR3 is TGTGCCAGCTCACCAACAGGGGGCTCTGGGGCCAACGTCCTGACTTTC. Its protein is CASSPTGGSGANVLTF.

The chain carries TRBV19 and TRBJ1-4, with 7 bases matching TRBD1. V gave up 7 bases and J gave up 7 bases; unmatched junction bases: 12. Germline CDR1 and CDR2: LNHDA and SQIVND (reference sequence). CDR3 length: 15 amino acids. The CDR3 protein is CASIDEGRGSEKLFF. As DNA, the CDR3 is TGTGCCAGTATAGATGAGGGCAGGGGGTCTGAAAAACTGTTTTTT.

The CDR3 DNA follows: TGTGCCAGCAGCGCAGGGTCTAACTATGGCTACACCTTC. This gives the protein CASSAGSNYGYTF. The chain combines TRBV14 with TRBJ1-2; possible D gene TRBD1, 5 bases. CDR1 is SGHDN, CDR2 FVKESK, per germline. V lost 5 bases and J lost 0, with 7 bases in between. The CDR3 totals 13 residues.

The V gene is TRBV9, the J gene TRBJ2-5; D remains unclear. With 1 base removed from V and 1 base from J, the gap between germline ends came to 8 bases. The germline V gene has CDR1 SGDLS and CDR2 YYNGEE. This CDR3 comprises 14 residues. CDR3 sequence reads: CASSVHTAQETQYF. DNA of the CDR3: TGTGCCAGCAGCGTACATACAGCCCAAGAGACCCAGTACTTC.

The rearrangement uses TRBV7-8 and TRBJ2-1; 9 positions agree with TRBD2. Per germline, CDR1 SGHVS and CDR2 FQNEAQ. The CDR3 extends over 16 amino acids. V was clipped by 5 bases and J by 4 bases; unmatched bases: 9. CDR3 coding DNA: TGTGCCAGCAGCATACTGGGCGGGGGGGCGTACAATGAGCAGTTCTTC. As protein: CASSILGGGAYNEQFF.

This sequence joins TRBV11-2 and TRBJ2-1; 8 nucleotides agree with TRBD2. The CDR3 totals 16 residues. CDR1 SGHAT and CDR2 FQNNGV come from the germline V gene. V lost 5 bases, J lost 9 bases, and 15 bases stayed unmatched. In nucleotides, the CDR3 is TGTGCCAGCAGCCCCACCGGCGGGGGGCCCAGGCGTGAGCAGTTCTTC. This gives the protein CASSPTGGGPRREQFF.

V usage is TRBV5-1 and J usage is TRBJ2-6; D remains ambiguous. From germline, CDR1 is SGHRS and CDR2 YFSETQ. The CDR3 contains 15 residues. V shed 4 bases and J shed 1 base, with 9 bases lying between them. The CDR3 coding sequence is TGCGCCAGCAGCCGCACAGATTCTGGGGCCAACGTCCTGACTTTC. Its protein product is CASSRTDSGANVLTF.

The chain uses TRBV19 and TRBJ1-1; D remains unclear. The CDR3 is 13 residues long. Trimming left V 7 bases short and J 11 bases short, with 20 bases between. CDR1 is LNHDA, CDR2 SQIVND, per germline (reference sequence). CDR3 nucleotides: TGTGCCAGTACCCCCTCAGAGGTTCCCAAGGCTTTCTTT. Protein sequence: CASTPSEVPKAFF.

The J gene is TRBJ2-1, the V gene TRBV2, with 7 nucleotides matching TRBD2. V shed 2 bases and J 0 bases; nucleotides not matched to a gene: 4. CDR1 is SNHLY, CDR2 FYNNEI, per germline. CDR3 length equals 16 residues. The CDR3 nucleotides read TGTGCCAGCAGTGAATGGGGGGGGAGCTCCTACAATGAGCAGTTCTTC. The encoded protein is CASSEWGGSSYNEQFF.

This chain links TRBV2 with TRBJ2-3; a weak D match, TRBD1 (5 bases). V lost 8 bases and J 2 bases, leaving 17 bases between the germline ends. CDR3 length equals 15 residues. CDR1 and CDR2 from the germline V gene are SNHLY and FYNNEI. CDR3 nucleotide sequence: TGTGCCAGCCTAGTGGACATCCCATACACAGATACGCAGTATTTT. This codes for CASLVDIPYTDTQYF.

This chain links TRBV27 with TRBJ1-2; no firm D call. Germline loops: CDR1 MNHEY, CDR2 SMNVEV (reference sequence). V was cut by 0 bases and J by 3 bases, with 11 bases left in between. The CDR3 runs 15 residues. CDR3 residues: CASSLSQDFYYGYTF. The CDR3 DNA reads as TGTGCCAGCAGTTTATCCCAGGACTTCTACTATGGCTACACCTTC.

The gene calls are TRBV7-2 and TRBJ1-3; D gene uncertain. Trimming shortened V by 1 base and J by 7 bases, and 11 bases separated the two germline ends. CDR1 is SGHTA and CDR2 is FQGNSA in the germline V gene. The CDR3 loop spans 14 amino acids. This CDR3 is CASSLDGVWNTIYF. As DNA, the CDR3 is TGTGCCAGCAGCTTAGATGGAGTCTGGAACACCATATATTTT.

V gene TRBV4-3 combines with J gene TRBJ1-2, with D perhaps TRBD1 (5 bases). The CDR3 totals 15 residues. CDR1 LGHNA and CDR2 YSLEER come from the germline V gene. The V end lost 3 bases, the J end lost 7 bases, and 18 bases lay between the germline ends. CDR3 in DNA: TGCGCCAGCAGCCACAGCAGGGATCTGGGGCTTGGCTACACCTTC. Translated: CASSHSRDLGLGYTF.

To note about this clone: Within the sample, other DNA sequences also encode this same CDR3. The chain recombines TRBV4-3 with TRBJ2-7; 10 nucleotides align to TRBD2. V trimming: 4 bases; J trimming: 1 base; junction bases outside the gene matches: 7. This CDR3 has 16 residues. The germline V gene encodes CDR1 LGHNA and CDR2 YSLEER. The CDR3 coding sequence is TGCGCCAGCAGCCCAGGCCTAGCGGGGGTTTCCTACGAGCAGTACTTC. Amino acid sequence: CASSPGLAGVSYEQYF.

CDR3 loop: CASSLLVQRGGDTQYF. The CDR3 DNA follows: TGTGCCAGCAGCTTACTCGTCCAGCGGGGGGGGGATACGCAGTATTTT. The rearrangement joins TRBV13 to TRBJ2-3, with 10 bases identical to TRBD2. The CDR3 extends over 16 amino acids. J was trimmed by 6 bases and V by 2 bases; bases with no gene match: 8. Germline lookup yields CDR1 PRHDT and CDR2 FYEKMQ (reference sequence).

The gene calls are TRBV6-1 and TRBJ1-2; D is perhaps TRBD1 (5 bases). Looked up from germline, CDR1 is MNHNS and CDR2 is SASEGT. The CDR3 loop spans 15 amino acids. V was shortened by 1 base and J by 5 bases, with 14 bases between the two germline ends. The CDR3 protein is CASSEGWGGVYGYTF. The CDR3 DNA is TGTGCCAGCAGTGAAGGATGGGGGGGGGTTTATGGCTACACCTTC.

This chain joins TRBV19 and TRBJ2-2, with 13 nucleotides matching TRBD2. Germline V gene lookup returns CDR1 LNHDA and CDR2 SQIVND (reference sequence). J was trimmed by 4 bases and V by 6 bases; bases with no gene match: 8. This CDR3 contains 17 residues. The CDR3 region is CASSRLAGGQGTGELFF. CDR3 nucleotide sequence: TGTGCCAGTAGCCGACTAGCGGGGGGCCAAGGCACCGGGGAGCTGTTTTTT.

The CDR3 DNA follows: TGTGCCAGCAGCGCCTCAGGCGGCGGGCTTTATAATTCACCCCTCCACTTT. Encoded protein: CASSASGGGLYNSPLHF. V and J are TRBV9 and TRBJ1-6; D not resolved. This CDR3 has 17 residues. Looked up from germline, CDR1 is SGDLS and CDR2 is YYNGEE. The V gene lost 3 bases and the J gene lost 4 bases, with 17 bases spanning the gap.

This clone has only one observation. The chain joins TRBV4-1 to TRBJ1-1; D might be TRBD1 (6 bases). Germline V gene data show CDR1 as MGHRA and CDR2 as YSYEKL. Trimming removed 1 base from V and 8 bases from J, with 11 bases in between. This CDR3 is 13 amino acids long. CDR3 in DNA: TGCGCCAGCAGCCAAGGGCCCGGGACAGAAGCTTTCTTT. It codes for CASSQGPGTEAFF.

CDR3 bases: TGTGCCAGCAGCTTACCCGGGGGGTTAACCTACGAGCAGTACTTC. It is translated as CASSLPGGLTYEQYF. V usage is TRBV11-1 and J usage is TRBJ2-7; 7 bases are shared with TRBD2. V lost 2 bases, J lost 2 bases, and 6 bases stayed unmatched. The CDR3 is made up of 15 amino acids. The V gene's germline CDR1 is SGHAT and CDR2 FQDESV (reference sequence).

This clone was seen only a few times. This rearrangement joins TRBV18 to TRBJ1-2, with D tentatively TRBD1 (6 bases). The CDR3 totals 13 residues. V shed 8 bases and J shed 4 bases, with 14 bases lying between them. The germline CDR1 and CDR2 sequences are KGHSH and LQKENI. The CDR3 bases are TGTGCCAGCGCCGCAGGGGTAGGCTATGGCTACACCTTC. It specifies CASAAGVGYGYTF.

The CDR3 region is CASRDSGRRNKNIQYF. In DNA form, the CDR3 reads TGTGCCAGCCGGGACTCAGGAAGGAGAAACAAAAACATTCAGTACTTC. This chain joins TRBV19 and TRBJ2-4; possible D gene TRBD2, 6 bases. The germline V and J ends were trimmed by 9 bases and 3 bases, with 21 bases remaining between them. The germline CDR1 and CDR2 sequences are LNHDA and SQIVND (reference sequence). This CDR3 has 16 amino acids.